This T cell receptor beta chain stems from a study of spatial heterogeneity in lung cancer. About the research overall: Consistent detection of more beta-chain than alpha-chain sequences was observed.

Germline CDR1 and CDR2: SNHLY and FYNNEI. The J segment lost 7 bases and the V segment lost 10 bases, leaving 9 bases of the junction unmatched. This CDR3 is 12 amino acids long. TCRdb fed the 5' RACE reads into MiXCR, producing one record per CDR3 protein. The repertoire includes roughly 99,000 distinct CDR3 sequences, approximately 20% of them detected once, and around a fifth sits in the top ten. Time point meaning: blood at routine non-recurrence follow-up after resection. Sequencing covered unsorted whole RNA taken from tumor, nontumor lung or frozen PBMC. The material sequenced was PBMCs, taken at follow-up. The receptor was isolated from a male donor with early-stage non-small cell lung cancer. The chain carries TRBV2 and TRBJ2-5; 7 nucleotides line up with TRBD1. The DNA for the CDR3 is TGTGCCATCATTGACAGGGAAGGGACCCAGTACTTC. Protein product: CAIIDREGTQYF.